The 24 T cell receptor beta chains reported below all come from one sample, sequenced in a study of cytomegalovirus exposure and HLA in healthy donors. A multiplex PCR was run with 60 Vbeta primers and 13 Jbeta primers. The repertoire was sequenced with immunoSEQ multiplex PCR; TCRdb's copy has only in-frame clones and lacks some. The repertoire holds 170,000 or so clones, with more than 60% as singletons. The sequenced sample was PBMCs. The receptors here all came from a woman aged 25 to 39 in good health and CMV-seropositive.

The chain joins TRBV5-8 to TRBJ2-3; 8 bases align to TRBD2. The CDR3 consists of 15 residues. In germline, CDR1 is SGHTS, CDR2 YDEGEE. The V segment lost 0 bases and the J segment 3 bases; nucleotides outside the gene matches: 3. The CDR3 DNA sequence: TGTGCCAGCAGCTTGGAACTAGCGGTAACAGATACGCAGTATTTT. Its protein is CASSLELAVTDTQYF.

The chain carries TRBV30 and TRBJ2-7; 7 bases match TRBD1. Germline CDR1 is GTSNPN and CDR2 is SVGIG (reference sequence). After removal of 5 bases from V and 3 bases from J, the junction contained 10 bases not matched to a gene. This CDR3 comprises 14 residues. This CDR3 is CAWEPAGGNYEQYF. The CDR3 DNA reads TGTGCCTGGGAGCCCGCAGGGGGAAACTACGAGCAGTACTTC.

This clone appeared a few times. This rearrangement joins TRBV11-2 to TRBJ1-2; TRBD1 agrees at 8 bases. The J segment lost 8 bases and the V segment lost 5 bases, leaving 7 bases of the junction unmatched. This CDR3 comprises 13 residues. CDR1 is SGHAT, CDR2 FQNNGV, per germline. DNA of the CDR3: TGTGCCAGCAGCCCCACAGGGGGAGGAGGCTACACCTTC. Encoded protein: CASSPTGGGGYTF.

V usage is TRBV10-3 and J usage is TRBJ1-1, with a possible D match to TRBD1 (5 bases). Germline loops: CDR1 ENHRY, CDR2 SYGVKD. This CDR3 contains 14 residues. With 4 bases removed from V and 6 bases from J, the gap between germline ends came to 15 bases. The CDR3 DNA sequence: TGTGCCATCAGTGCTCTGGGAGGGGACCCTGAAGCTTTCTTT. This sequence encodes CAISALGGDPEAFF.

The chain joins TRBV6-5 to TRBJ1-1; maybe TRBD1 (6 bases). The CDR3 extends over 13 amino acids. The V end lost 4 bases, the J end lost 10 bases, and 16 bases lay between the germline ends. Per germline, CDR1 MNHEY and CDR2 SVGAGI. CDR3: CASSSPSGEGAFF. DNA for the CDR3: TGTGCCAGCAGTTCTCCATCAGGGGAAGGAGCTTTCTTT.

As concerns this clone: At one boundary the junction diverges from the germline segment, which might be a read error. The chain couples TRBV18 to TRBJ2-5, with D possibly being TRBD2 (6 bases). The CDR3 totals 14 residues. In germline, CDR1 is KGHSH, CDR2 LQKENI. CDR3 protein: CASSSPPGRETQYF. The CDR3, as DNA: TGTGCCAGCTCATCACCCCCGGGGAGGGAGACCCAGTACTTC.

The chain carries TRBV4-1 and TRBJ2-1, with 7 bases identical to TRBD2. There are 15 residues in the CDR3. Unmatched junction bases numbered 7, after V lost 2 bases and J lost 6 bases. Per germline, CDR1 MGHRA and CDR2 YSYEKL. The CDR3 is CASSQRGDSVNEQFF. In DNA, the CDR3 is TGCGCCAGCAGCCAACGGGGGGATTCCGTCAATGAGCAGTTCTTC.

The J gene is TRBJ1-5, the V gene TRBV27; D possibly corresponds to TRBD1 (5 bases). With 4 bases removed from V and 4 bases from J, the gap between germline ends came to 8 bases. The CDR3 has 13 amino acids. Germline V gene sequence: CDR1 MNHEY, CDR2 SMNVEV (reference sequence). For the CDR3, the DNA is TGTGCCAGCAGTTCTAAGGGGAATCAGCCCCAGCATTTT. Protein: CASSSKGNQPQHF.

In this sample, this clone turned up a few times. V usage is TRBV6-1 and J usage is TRBJ2-5, with D perhaps TRBD2 (5 bases). The CDR3 runs 13 residues. Between the trimmed V and J ends, which lost 6 bases and 5 bases, there was a span of 13 bases. Germline loops: CDR1 MNHNS, CDR2 SASEGT. CDR3 coding DNA: TGTGCCAGCAGAGCGGCGGGTTCGGAGACCCAGTACTTC. This translates into CASRAAGSETQYF.

The genes are TRBV29-1 and TRBJ2-1, with 10 bases that match TRBD2. CDR3 size: 14 residues. The germline V gene encodes CDR1 SQVTM and CDR2 ANQGSEA. V lost 2 bases to trimming and J lost 6 bases; unmatched junction nucleotides: 4. DNA for the CDR3: TGCAGCGTTGAAACTAGCGGGACCAGCAATGAGCAGTTCTTC. This encodes CSVETSGTSNEQFF.

The rearrangement joins TRBV7-7 to TRBJ2-5; D uncertain. Trimming shortened V by 1 base and J by 0 bases, and 6 bases separated the two germline ends. This CDR3 spans 14 amino acids. Germline V gene sequence: CDR1 SSHAT, CDR2 FNYEAQ (reference sequence). CDR3 residues: CASSLGLNQETQYF. The CDR3 DNA reads as TGTGCCAGCAGCTTAGGGCTCAACCAAGAGACCCAGTACTTC. Using reference TRBV7-7 and TRBJ2-5 for the parts outside the CDR3, the full variable domain is GAGVSQSPRYKVTKRGQDVTLRCDPISSHATLYWYQQALGQGPEFLTYFNYEAQPDKSGLPSDRFSAERPEGSISTLTIQRTEQRDSAMYRCASSLGLNQETQYFGPGTRLLVL.

V and J are TRBV7-2 and TRBJ2-3, with D possibly matching TRBD2 (6 bases). V lost 3 bases to trimming and J lost 3 bases, with 10 bases between them. Germline loops: CDR1 SGHTA, CDR2 FQGNSA. The CDR3 runs to 14 residues. Here the CDR3 reads CASSFQGLTDTQYF. The CDR3 DNA is TGTGCCAGCAGCTTCCAGGGACTTACAGATACGCAGTATTTT.

The chain combines TRBV6-5 with TRBJ2-7; 11 bases are shared with TRBD1. The CDR3 sequence is 15 residues long. The germline V gene encodes CDR1 MNHEY and CDR2 SVGAGI. The ends lost 4 bases at V and 6 bases at J; junction bases unmatched: 8. The CDR3 sequence is CASSSDGQGAGEQYF. The CDR3 region has the DNA TGTGCCAGCAGTTCAGACGGACAGGGGGCGGGCGAGCAGTACTTC.

This chain connects TRBV7-9 to TRBJ1-2; D perhaps matches TRBD1 (5 bases). Trimming took 7 bases from V and 2 from J, leaving 11 bases between them. The CDR3 covers 13 residues. Germline loops: CDR1 SEHNR, CDR2 FQNEAQ (reference sequence). The CDR3 DNA is TGTGCCAGCAACAGGATCGAGAACTATGGCTACACCTTC. Translated: CASNRIENYGYTF.

The chain combines TRBV4-2 with TRBJ2-7; the D gene is possibly TRBD1 (6 bases). The germline CDR1 and CDR2 sequences are LGHNA and YNFKEQ. There are 16 residues in the CDR3. V lost 0 bases, J lost 0 bases, and 12 bases lay in between. CDR3 in amino acids: CASSQDQDRTSYEQYF. CDR3 nucleotides: TGTGCCAGCAGCCAAGATCAGGACAGAACCTCCTACGAGCAGTACTTC.

The J gene is TRBJ2-5, the V gene TRBV7-7; 7 positions agree with TRBD2. The CDR3 has 14 amino acids. With 4 bases clipped from V and 5 bases from J, the junction kept 7 bases outside the gene matches. The germline V gene encodes CDR1 SSHAT and CDR2 FNYEAQ (reference sequence). The CDR3 loop is CASSSRGVTETQYF. In DNA form, the CDR3 reads TGTGCCAGCAGCTCCCGGGGGGTTACGGAGACCCAGTACTTC.

This clone was found a few times. The V call is TRBV10-3, the J call TRBJ2-7; D is perhaps TRBD2 (6 bases). Trimming removed 1 base at V and 0 bases at J, with 13 bases between. Germline lookup yields CDR1 ENHRY and CDR2 SYGVKD. This CDR3 comprises 16 residues. CDR3 in DNA: TGTGCCATCAGTGAGTTTGGGGGGAACTTCTCCTACGAGCAGTACTTC. It codes for CAISEFGGNFSYEQYF.

The chain couples TRBV4-2 to TRBJ2-7; no clear D. The CDR3 contains 13 residues. The V end lost 1 base, the J end lost 5 bases, and 9 bases lay between the germline ends. The germline gives CDR1 LGHNA, CDR2 YNFKEQ. This CDR3 is CASSQVFFNEQYF. The DNA for the CDR3 is TGTGCCAGCAGCCAAGTTTTTTTCAACGAGCAGTACTTC.

The rearrangement joins TRBV6-1 to TRBJ2-1, with TRBD2 matching over 8 bases. This CDR3 region has 15 residues. The ends lost 5 bases at V and 7 bases at J; junction bases unmatched: 10. Per the germline V gene, CDR1 is MNHNS and CDR2 is SASEGT. CDR3 amino acids: CASSIRSGSTNEQFF. For the CDR3, the DNA is TGTGCCAGCAGTATCAGGAGCGGGAGCACAAATGAGCAGTTCTTC.

The V gene is TRBV27, the J gene TRBJ2-2; D is unclear. Trimming took 2 bases from V and 10 from J, leaving 14 bases between them. Germline V CDR1 and CDR2: MNHEY, SMNVEV (reference sequence). This CDR3 is built from 14 residues. The CDR3, as DNA: TGTGCCAGCAGTTTAGGAGCCTTGGCTACGGAGCTGTTTTTT. It is translated as CASSLGALATELFF.

The genes are TRBV15 and TRBJ2-7; perhaps TRBD2 as D (5 bases). The CDR3 is made up of 14 amino acids. Trimming shortened V by 0 bases and J by 4 bases, and 10 bases separated the two germline ends. The germline V gene encodes CDR1 LNHNV and CDR2 YYDKDF (reference sequence). In DNA form, the CDR3 reads TGTGCCACCAGCAGAGATAGAGGGTCTTACGAGCAGTACTTC. Residues: CATSRDRGSYEQYF.

Only a few counts were recorded for this clone. One junction end does not reproduce the germline sequence, and a read error may be involved. The V and J genes are TRBV5-6 and TRBJ1-1, with 11 bases lining up with TRBD1. This CDR3 has 14 residues. Germline-derived CDR1 and CDR2 are SGHDT and YYEEEE. The CDR3 nucleotides read TGTGCCAGCAGCTGGGGACAGGGGGGATCCCCCTTTTTTTTT. This gives the protein CASSWGQGGSPFFF.

J is TRBJ1-3 and V is TRBV6-5, with D tentatively TRBD1 (5 bases). Per the germline V gene, CDR1 is MNHEY and CDR2 is SVGAGI. CDR3 length equals 14 residues. Trimming shortened V by 6 bases and J by 3 bases, and 12 bases separated the two germline ends. The CDR3 bases are TGTGCCAGCAGACTACAGGTTCTTGGAAACACCATATATTTT. Encoded protein: CASRLQVLGNTIYF.

The V and J genes are TRBV7-6 and TRBJ2-5, with TRBD1 matching 8 bases. Trimming took 3 bases from V and 5 from J; bases not matched to a gene: 11. This CDR3 spans 16 amino acids. Germline lookup yields CDR1 SGHVS and CDR2 FNYEAQ. The chain's CDR3 is CASSLPPSGGGETQYF. The CDR3 DNA reads as TGTGCCAGCAGCTTGCCCCCCTCAGGGGGCGGTGAGACCCAGTACTTC.